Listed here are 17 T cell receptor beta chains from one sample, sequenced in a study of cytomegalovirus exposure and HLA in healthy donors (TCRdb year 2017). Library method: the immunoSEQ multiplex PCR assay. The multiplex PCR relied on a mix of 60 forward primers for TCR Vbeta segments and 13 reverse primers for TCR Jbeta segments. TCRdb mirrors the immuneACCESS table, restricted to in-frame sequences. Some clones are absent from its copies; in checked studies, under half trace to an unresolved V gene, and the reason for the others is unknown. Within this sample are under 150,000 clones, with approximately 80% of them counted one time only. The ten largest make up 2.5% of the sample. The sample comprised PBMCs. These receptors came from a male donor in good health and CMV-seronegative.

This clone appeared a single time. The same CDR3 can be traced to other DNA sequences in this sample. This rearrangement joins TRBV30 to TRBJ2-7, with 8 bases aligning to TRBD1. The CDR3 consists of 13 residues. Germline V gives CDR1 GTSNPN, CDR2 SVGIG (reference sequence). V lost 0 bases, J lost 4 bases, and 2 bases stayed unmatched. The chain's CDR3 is CAWSVGTGYEQYF. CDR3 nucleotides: TGTGCCTGGAGTGTGGGGACAGGTTACGAGCAGTACTTC.

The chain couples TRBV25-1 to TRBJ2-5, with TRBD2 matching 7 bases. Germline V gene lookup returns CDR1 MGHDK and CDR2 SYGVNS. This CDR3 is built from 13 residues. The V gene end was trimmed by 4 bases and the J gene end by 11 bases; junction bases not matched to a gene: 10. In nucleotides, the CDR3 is TGTGCCAGCAGTGCGACTAGCCTAGGGGAGCAGTACTTC. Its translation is CASSATSLGEQYF.

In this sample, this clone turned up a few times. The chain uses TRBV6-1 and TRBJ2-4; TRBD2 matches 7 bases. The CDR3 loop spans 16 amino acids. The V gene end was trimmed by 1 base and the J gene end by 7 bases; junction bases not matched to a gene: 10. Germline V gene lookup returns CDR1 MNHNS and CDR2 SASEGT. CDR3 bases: TGTGCCAGCAGTGAAGGGCCTGGCGGGGGATGGAACATTCAGTACTTC. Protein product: CASSEGPGGGWNIQYF.

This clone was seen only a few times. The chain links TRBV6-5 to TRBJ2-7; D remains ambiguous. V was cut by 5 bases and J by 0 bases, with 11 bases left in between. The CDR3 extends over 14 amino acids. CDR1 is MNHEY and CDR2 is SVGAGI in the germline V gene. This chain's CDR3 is CASSGPRSSYEQYF. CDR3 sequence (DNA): TGTGCCAGCAGTGGTCCTAGGTCCTCCTACGAGCAGTACTTC.

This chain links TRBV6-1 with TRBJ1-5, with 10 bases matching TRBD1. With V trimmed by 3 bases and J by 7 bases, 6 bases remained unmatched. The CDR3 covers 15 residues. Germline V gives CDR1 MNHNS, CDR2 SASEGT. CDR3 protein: CASSDTGTGVQPQHF. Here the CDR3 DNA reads TGTGCCAGCAGTGATACCGGGACAGGGGTGCAGCCCCAGCATTTT.

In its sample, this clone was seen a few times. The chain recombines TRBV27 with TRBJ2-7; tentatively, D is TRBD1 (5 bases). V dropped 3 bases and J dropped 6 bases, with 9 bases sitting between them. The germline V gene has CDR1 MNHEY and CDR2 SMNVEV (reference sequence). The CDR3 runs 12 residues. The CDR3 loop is CASSFGASEQYF. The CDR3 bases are TGTGCCAGCAGTTTTGGGGCTAGCGAGCAGTACTTC.

In DNA form, the CDR3 reads TGCGCCAGCAGCCAGGTGAGCAATGAGCAGTTCTTC. Translating gives CASSQVSNEQFF. This rearrangement joins TRBV4-1 to TRBJ2-1; D is undetermined. This CDR3 contains 12 residues. V lost 3 bases to trimming and J lost 6 bases, with 6 bases between them. Per germline, CDR1 MGHRA and CDR2 YSYEKL.

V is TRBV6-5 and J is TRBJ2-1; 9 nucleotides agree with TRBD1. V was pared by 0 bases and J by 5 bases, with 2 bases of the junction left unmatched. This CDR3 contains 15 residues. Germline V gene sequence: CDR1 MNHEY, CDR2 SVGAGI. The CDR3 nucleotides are TGTGCCAGCAGTTACTCGGACAGGGGTCACAATGAGCAGTTCTTC. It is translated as CASSYSDRGHNEQFF.

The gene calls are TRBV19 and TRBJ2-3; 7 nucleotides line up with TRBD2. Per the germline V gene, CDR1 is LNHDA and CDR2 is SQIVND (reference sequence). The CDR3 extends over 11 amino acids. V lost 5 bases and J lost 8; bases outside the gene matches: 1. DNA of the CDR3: TGTGCCAGTAGTCCGGGAGGTACGCAGTATTTT. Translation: CASSPGGTQYF.

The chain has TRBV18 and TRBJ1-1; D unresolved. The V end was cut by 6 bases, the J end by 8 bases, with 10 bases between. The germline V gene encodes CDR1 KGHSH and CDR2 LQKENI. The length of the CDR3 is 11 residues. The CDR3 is CASSSTREAFF. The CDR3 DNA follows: TGTGCCAGCTCGTCGACTAGAGAAGCTTTCTTT.

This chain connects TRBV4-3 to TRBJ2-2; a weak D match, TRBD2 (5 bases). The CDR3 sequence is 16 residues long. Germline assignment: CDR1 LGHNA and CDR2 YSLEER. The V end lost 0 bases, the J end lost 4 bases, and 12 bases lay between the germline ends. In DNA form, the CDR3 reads TGCGCCAGCAGCCAAGATCGAGGGTTTGGCACCGGGGAGCTGTTTTTT. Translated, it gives CASSQDRGFGTGELFF.

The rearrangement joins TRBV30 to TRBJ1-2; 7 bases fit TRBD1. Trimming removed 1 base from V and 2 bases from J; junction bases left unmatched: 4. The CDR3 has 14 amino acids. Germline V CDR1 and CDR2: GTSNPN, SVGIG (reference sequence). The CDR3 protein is CAWSAGQVNYGYTF. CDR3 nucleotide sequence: TGTGCCTGGAGTGCCGGACAGGTCAACTATGGCTACACCTTC.

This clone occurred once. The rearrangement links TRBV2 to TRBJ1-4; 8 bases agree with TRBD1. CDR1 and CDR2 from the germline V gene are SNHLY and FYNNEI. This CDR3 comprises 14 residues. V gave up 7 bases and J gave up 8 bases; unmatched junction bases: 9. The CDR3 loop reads CASNEDRVGEKLFF. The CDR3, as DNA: TGTGCCAGCAATGAGGACAGGGTCGGAGAAAAACTGTTTTTT.

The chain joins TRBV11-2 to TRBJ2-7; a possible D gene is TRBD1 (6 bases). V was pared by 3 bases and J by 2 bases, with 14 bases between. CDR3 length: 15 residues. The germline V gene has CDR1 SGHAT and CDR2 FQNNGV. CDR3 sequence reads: CASSFEQGGAYEQYF. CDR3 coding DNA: TGTGCCAGCAGCTTCGAACAGGGTGGGGCCTACGAGCAGTACTTC.

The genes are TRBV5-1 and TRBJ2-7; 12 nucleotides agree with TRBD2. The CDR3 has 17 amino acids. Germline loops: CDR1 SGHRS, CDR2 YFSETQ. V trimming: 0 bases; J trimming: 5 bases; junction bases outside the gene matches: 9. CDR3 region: CASSLVPLTSGSNEQYF. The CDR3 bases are TGCGCCAGCAGCTTGGTACCCCTGACTAGCGGGAGTAACGAGCAGTACTTC.

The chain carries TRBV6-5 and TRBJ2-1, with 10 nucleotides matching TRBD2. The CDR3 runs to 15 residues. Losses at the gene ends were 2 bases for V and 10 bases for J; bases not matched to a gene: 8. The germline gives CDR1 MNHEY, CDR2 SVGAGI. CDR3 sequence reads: CASSYKREGLNEQFF. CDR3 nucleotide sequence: TGTGCCAGCAGTTACAAGCGGGAGGGCCTGAACGAGCAGTTCTTC.

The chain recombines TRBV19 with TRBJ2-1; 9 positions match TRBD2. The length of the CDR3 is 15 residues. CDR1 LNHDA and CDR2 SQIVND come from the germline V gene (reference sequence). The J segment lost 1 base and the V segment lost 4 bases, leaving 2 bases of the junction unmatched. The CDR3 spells CASSSSGSSYNEQFF. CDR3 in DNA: TGTGCCAGTAGTAGTAGCGGGAGTTCCTACAATGAGCAGTTCTTC.